This T cell receptor (beta chain) is drawn from a study of beta chain features in type 1 diabetes. Study-wide findings and caveats: Type 1 diabetes patients had moderately but significantly shorter TCRB CDR3s in all four CD4+ subsets.

Based on CD45RO/CCR7/CD25/CD127/CD95/CD27, CD4+ regulatory, stem cell-like memory, naive and central memory cells were sorted. This clone was detected a few times. Its antigen remains unknown. Sequenced material consisted of expressed TCRB transcripts (all of the isolated RNA was reverse transcribed). Only in-frame clones appear in the TCRdb table, and some are missing; sequencing was by immunoSEQ multiplex PCR. The table includes hundreds of thousands of clones, 13% detected once. Per germline, CDR1 SGHNT and CDR2 YYREEE (reference sequence). This CDR3 spans 17 amino acids. V was pared by 5 bases and J by 10 bases, with 30 bases between.

Material for sequencing was naive CD4+ T cells from blood. The chain links TRBV5-4 to TRBJ2-5, with D possibly called TRBD1 or TRBD2 (7 bases each). This TCR came from a man between 18 and 35 years old with type 1 diabetes. CDR3 loop: CASSTLSTGNGGSIQYF. DNA for the CDR3: TGTGCCAGCAGTACTTTATCGACAGGGAACGGGGGGTCCATCCAGTACTTC.